Reported below is one T cell receptor (beta chain). The antigen is not known. This specimen comes from a study of cytomegalovirus exposure and HLA in healthy donors. Whole-study findings and limits: No immune exposure information besides CMV serostatus was available. Some TCR beta chains (about 170 of them) were listed as cytomegalovirus-associated.

A multiplex PCR was run with 60 Vbeta primers and 13 Jbeta primers. Sequenced by immunoSEQ multiplex PCR; TCRdb stores in-frame clones only, minus some. The data show more than 100,000 clones, about 62% seen once. The sequenced sample consisted of PBMCs. The clonotype originates from a woman aged 40 to 50 in good health and CMV-seropositive.

The CDR3 spells CASSLSAAHSYEQYF. CDR3 nucleotides: TGTGCCAGCAGTTTGTCCGCTGCACATTCCTACGAGCAGTACTTC. The chain links TRBV27 to TRBJ2-7, with D unclear. This CDR3 spans 15 amino acids. Germline-derived CDR1 and CDR2 are MNHEY and SMNVEV (reference sequence). Trimming pared 3 bases from V and 1 base from J, leaving 13 bases between.